This T cell receptor beta chain was obtained from a study of post-analysis software for immune sequencing data. Looking at the study overall: The study covered relapsing-remitting, secondary progressive and progressive-relapsing courses of multiple sclerosis. Study-wide points: Compared with controls, patients had more of 4 to 6 TRBV segments, including TRBV5-6, TRBV5-1 and TRBV20-1.

V shed 7 bases and J 5 bases; nucleotides not matched to a gene: 12. The CDR3 totals 15 residues. Germline V gene lookup returns CDR1 SGHVS and CDR2 FQNEAQ. This clonotype occurred a few times. Its antigen is as yet unknown. The TCR beta cDNA libraries carried unique molecular identifiers. A population of roughly 0.85 to 10 million T cells gave rise to about half a million cDNA molecules. Each CDR3 protein is one row after TCRdb ran MiXCR on the PCR reads. The repertoire includes around 500,000 distinct CDR3 sequences, about a third of them detected once, and 4.5% to 7.5% sits in the top ten. The gene calls are TRBV7-8 and TRBJ2-7; 9 nucleotides match TRBD1. Source material: blood. The receptor was derived from a girl under 18 with multiple sclerosis. The CDR3 sequence: CASTLRDRVVDEQYF. In nucleotides, the CDR3 is TGTGCCAGCACCCTAAGGGACAGGGTTGTGGACGAGCAGTACTTC.